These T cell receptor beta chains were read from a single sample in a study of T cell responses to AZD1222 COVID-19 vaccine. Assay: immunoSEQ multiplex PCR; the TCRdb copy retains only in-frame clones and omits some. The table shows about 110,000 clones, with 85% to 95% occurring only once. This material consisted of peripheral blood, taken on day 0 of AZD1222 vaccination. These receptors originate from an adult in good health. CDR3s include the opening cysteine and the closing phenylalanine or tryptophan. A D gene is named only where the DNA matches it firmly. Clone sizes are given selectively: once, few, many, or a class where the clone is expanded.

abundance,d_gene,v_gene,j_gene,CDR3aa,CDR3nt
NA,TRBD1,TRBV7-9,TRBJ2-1,CASSPRDRPYNEQFF,TGTGCCAGCAGCCCCAGGGACAGGCCATACAATGAGCAGTTCTTC
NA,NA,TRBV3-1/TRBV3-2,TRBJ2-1,CASSQSGGPNEQFF,TGTGCCAGCAGCCAATCAGGAGGTCCGAATGAGCAGTTCTTC
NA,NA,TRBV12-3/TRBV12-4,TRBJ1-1,CASTSGGTEAFF,TGTGCCAGCACTTCCGGGGGGACTGAAGCTTTCTTT
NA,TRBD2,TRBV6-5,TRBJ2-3,CASSYGLAGVADTQYF,TGTGCCAGCAGTTACGGGCTAGCGGGGGTGGCAGATACGCAGTATTTT
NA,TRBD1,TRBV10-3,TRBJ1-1,CAISDQGQGGAEAFF,TGTGCCATCAGTGACCAGGGACAGGGGGGGGCTGAAGCTTTCTTT
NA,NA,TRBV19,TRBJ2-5,CASSTSRGVLQETQYF,TGTGCCAGTAGTACCTCGCGAGGAGTTCTCCAAGAGACCCAGTACTTC
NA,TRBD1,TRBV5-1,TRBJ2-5,CASSRGTGKQETQYF,TGCGCCAGCAGCCGTGGGACAGGGAAACAAGAGACCCAGTACTTC
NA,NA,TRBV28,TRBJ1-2,CASRDLQRGYTF,TGTGCCAGCAGAGATCTACAGCGGGGCTACACCTTC
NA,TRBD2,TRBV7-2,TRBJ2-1,CASSPGLAGGKSSYNEQFF,TGTGCCAGCAGCCCCGGACTAGCGGGGGGGAAGAGCTCCTACAATGAGCAGTTCTTC
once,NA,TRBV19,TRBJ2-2,CASRGTNYYTGELFF,TGTGCCAGTAGGGGGACAAACTACTACACCGGGGAGCTGTTTTTT
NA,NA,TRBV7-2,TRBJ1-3,CASSLYNSFSGNTIYF,TGTGCCAGCAGCTTATATAACAGCTTCTCGGGAAACACCATATATTTT
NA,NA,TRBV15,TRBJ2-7,CATSRVGQYYEQYF,TGTGCCACCAGCAGAGTAGGACAATACTACGAGCAGTACTTC
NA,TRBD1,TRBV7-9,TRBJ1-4,CASTLKGQPNEKLFF,TGTGCCAGCACCCTAAAGGGACAGCCGAATGAAAAACTGTTTTTT
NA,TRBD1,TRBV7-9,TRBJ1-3,CASSLEQGPPPGNTIYF,TGTGCCAGCAGCCTCGAACAGGGGCCCCCTCCAGGAAACACCATATATTTT
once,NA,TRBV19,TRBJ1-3,CASSSSSTGNTIYF,TGTGCCAGTAGTTCTTCCTCAACTGGAAACACCATATATTTT
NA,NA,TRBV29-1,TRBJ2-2,CSVLRDRRGPGELFF,TGCAGCGTTCTTCGGGACCGACGCGGTCCCGGGGAGCTGTTTTTT
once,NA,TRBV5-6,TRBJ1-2,CASSLLGQTDIYGYTF,TGTGCCAGCAGCTTGCTCGGTCAGACCGACATCTATGGCTACACCTTC
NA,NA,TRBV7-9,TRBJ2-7,CASSYSGNLHEQYF,TGTGCCAGCAGCTACTCCGGGAATCTCCACGAGCAGTACTTC
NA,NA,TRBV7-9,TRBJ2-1,CASSLAGFSYNEQFF,TGTGCCAGCAGCTTAGCAGGATTCTCCTACAATGAGCAGTTCTTC
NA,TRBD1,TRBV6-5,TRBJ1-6,CASGTDSPLHF,TGTGCCAGCGGGACAGATTCACCCCTCCACTTT
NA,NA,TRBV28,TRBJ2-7,CASSTETPQYF,TGTGCCAGCAGTACGGAAACCCCGCAGTACTTC
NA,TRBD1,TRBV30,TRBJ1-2,CACIGGESYGYTF,TGTGCCTGTATAGGGGGCGAGAGTTATGGCTACACCTTC
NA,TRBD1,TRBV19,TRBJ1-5,CASSLTGGNQPQHF,TGTGCCAGTAGCCTAACAGGGGGGAATCAGCCCCAGCATTTT
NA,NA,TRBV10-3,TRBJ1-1,CAISESRTAMNTEAFF,TGTGCCATCAGTGAGTCTAGGACAGCGATGAACACTGAAGCTTTCTTT
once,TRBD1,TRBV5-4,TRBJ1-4,CASSGTGGANEKLFF,TGTGCCAGCAGCGGAACAGGGGGAGCTAATGAAAAACTGTTTTTT
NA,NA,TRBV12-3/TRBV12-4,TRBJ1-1,CASVNGYTEAFF,TGTGCCAGCGTCAACGGTTACACTGAAGCTTTCTTT
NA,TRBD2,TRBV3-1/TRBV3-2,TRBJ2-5,CASSQVGGGLAGETQYF,TGTGCCAGCAGCCAAGTAGGAGGAGGACTAGCGGGAGAGACCCAGTACTTC
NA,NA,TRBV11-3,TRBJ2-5,CASSLLRGVQETQYF,TGTGCCAGCAGCTTATTGCGGGGAGTCCAAGAGACCCAGTACTTC